This T cell receptor beta chain was obtained from a study of T cell changes during pregnancy in multiple sclerosis. CDR1 is LGHNA, CDR2 YNFKEQ, per germline. The CDR3 has 14 amino acids. The junction had 4 bases not matched to a gene; V was cut back by 1 base and J by 10 bases. Profiled with immunoSEQ multiplex PCR; TCRdb holds only in-frame clones, not every one. The sample yields 95,000 to 100,000 clones, 75% to 95% seen once. The sequencing here drew on peripheral blood, taken in the second trimester of pregnancy. The receptor was derived from a female donor with multiple sclerosis, enrolled in a pregnancy study. V usage is TRBV4-2 and J usage is TRBJ2-3; 11 bases match TRBD2. The CDR3 DNA sequence: TGTGCCAGCAGCCAAGGTCTAGCGGGAGGAGCGCAGTATTTT. Its protein is CASSQGLAGGAQYF.